The 2 T cell receptor beta chains below come from one sample, sequenced in a study of blood T cell repertoires in COVID-19 (dated by TCRdb to 2020 to 2022). To prepare the library, the immunoSEQ multiplex PCR assay was applied. TCRdb took over this immuneACCESS table, retaining in-frame rearrangements with V and J assigned. Such tables are incomplete; in checked studies, under half of the missing clones stem from an unresolved V gene, and the remainder is unexplained. This sample holds some 280,000 clones; 86% were observed only once. Approximately 3% of the sample is in the top ten clones. Sequencing was performed on peripheral blood. These receptor sequences come from a woman aged 30 to 39 with active or convalescent COVID-19.

The CDR3 nucleotides are TGTGCCAGCAGTGAAGACAGCTCGAACACCGGGGAGCTGTTTTTT. Translation gives CASSEDSSNTGELFF. This chain connects TRBV25-1 to TRBJ2-2, with a tentative D call TRBD1 (5 bases). Trimming shortened V by 2 bases and J by 0 bases, and 7 bases separated the two germline ends. This CDR3 has 15 residues. The germline V gene has CDR1 MGHDK and CDR2 SYGVNS.

This chain links TRBV3-1 (or the pseudogene TRBV3-2) with TRBJ2-2; possibly TRBD2 for D (6 bases). Trimming shortened V by 6 bases and J by 1 base, and 15 bases separated the two germline ends. This CDR3 contains 16 residues. The germline V gene encodes CDR1 LGHDT and CDR2 YNNKEL (reference sequence). CDR3 protein: CASSWRGSLNTGELFF. CDR3 sequence (DNA): TGTGCCAGCAGTTGGAGGGGATCTCTGAACACCGGGGAGCTGTTTTTT.